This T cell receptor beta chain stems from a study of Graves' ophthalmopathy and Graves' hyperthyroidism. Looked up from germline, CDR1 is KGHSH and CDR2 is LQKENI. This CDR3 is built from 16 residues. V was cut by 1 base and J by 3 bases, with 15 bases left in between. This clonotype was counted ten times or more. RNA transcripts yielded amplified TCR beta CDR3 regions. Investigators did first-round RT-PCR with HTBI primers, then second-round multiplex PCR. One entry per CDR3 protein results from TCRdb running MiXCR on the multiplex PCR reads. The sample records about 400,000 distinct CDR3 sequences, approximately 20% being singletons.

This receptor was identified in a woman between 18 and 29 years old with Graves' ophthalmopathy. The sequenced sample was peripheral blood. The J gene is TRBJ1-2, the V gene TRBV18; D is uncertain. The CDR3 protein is CASSPRVRLTDYGYTF. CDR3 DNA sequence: TGTGCCAGCTCACCACGCGTACGGCTCACGGACTATGGCTACACCTTC.